This T cell receptor (beta chain) was retrieved from a study of blood T cell repertoires in COVID-19. Study-wide context: Acute and convalescent COVID-19 specimens originated in the United States, Italy and Spain. PBMCs, B-cell-depleted T cells, or T cells provided the cDNA or gDNA that made up the material.

In the authors' workflow: Estimation of nucleated cell counts was performed using reference gene primer amplification. TCRdb keeps only in-frame clones here, not all; method: immunoSEQ multiplex PCR. Clone size and V and J calls were adopted from that table, with D and trimming inferred from the DNA. The data show approximately 66,000 clones, over 85% seen once. Germline V gene data show CDR1 as SNHLY and CDR2 as FYNNEI. CDR3 length: 16 amino acids. V lost 3 bases, J lost 5 bases, and 17 bases lay in between. The sequence was obtained from a man in his 60s with acute or convalescent COVID-19. This chain links TRBV2 with TRBJ1-5; TRBD1 might be the D (5 bases). The specimen was peripheral blood. CDR3 residues: CASSDPAGFGDQPQHF. CDR3 coding DNA: TGTGCCAGCAGTGATCCCGCAGGGTTTGGTGATCAGCCCCAGCATTTT.